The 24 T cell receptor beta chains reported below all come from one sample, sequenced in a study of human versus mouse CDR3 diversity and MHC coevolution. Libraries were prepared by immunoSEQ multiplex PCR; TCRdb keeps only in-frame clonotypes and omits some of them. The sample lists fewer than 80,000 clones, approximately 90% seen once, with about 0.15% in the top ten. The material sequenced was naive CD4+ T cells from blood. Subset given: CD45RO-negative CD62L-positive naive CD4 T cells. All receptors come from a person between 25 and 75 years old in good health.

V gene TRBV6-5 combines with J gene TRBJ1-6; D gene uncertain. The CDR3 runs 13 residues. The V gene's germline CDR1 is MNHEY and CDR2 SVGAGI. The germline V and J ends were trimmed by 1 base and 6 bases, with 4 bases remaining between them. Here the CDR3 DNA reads TGTGCCAGCAGTTACTGGAGTAATTCACCCCTCCACTTT. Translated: CASSYWSNSPLHF.

The DNA of the CDR3 is TGTGCCACCAGCAGACCGGACAGGAGGGCCTACGAGCAGTACTTC. Translating it yields CATSRPDRRAYEQYF. The chain recombines TRBV15 with TRBJ2-7; the D gene is possibly TRBD1 (7 bases). Germline V gene lookup returns CDR1 LNHNV and CDR2 YYDKDF (reference sequence). The CDR3 contains 15 residues. Trimming pared 2 bases from V and 2 bases from J, leaving 13 bases between.

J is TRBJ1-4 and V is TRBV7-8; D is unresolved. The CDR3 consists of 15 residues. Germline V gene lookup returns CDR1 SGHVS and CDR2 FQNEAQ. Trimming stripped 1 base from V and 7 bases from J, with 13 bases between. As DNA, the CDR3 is TGTGCCAGCAGCTTAGTCTTGGCAGGAAGTGAAAAACTGTTTTTT. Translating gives CASSLVLAGSEKLFF.

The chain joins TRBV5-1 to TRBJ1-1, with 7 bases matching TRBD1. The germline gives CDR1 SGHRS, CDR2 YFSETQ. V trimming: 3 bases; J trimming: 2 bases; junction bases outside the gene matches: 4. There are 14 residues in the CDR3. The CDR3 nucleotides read TGCGCCAGCAGCTCGGGACAGCAAAACACTGAAGCTTTCTTT. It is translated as CASSSGQQNTEAFF.

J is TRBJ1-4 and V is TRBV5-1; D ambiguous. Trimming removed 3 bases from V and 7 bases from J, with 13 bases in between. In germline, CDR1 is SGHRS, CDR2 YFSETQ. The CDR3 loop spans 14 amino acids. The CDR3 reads CASSSGGAREKLFF. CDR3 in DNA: TGCGCCAGCAGCTCAGGAGGTGCACGTGAAAAACTGTTTTTT.

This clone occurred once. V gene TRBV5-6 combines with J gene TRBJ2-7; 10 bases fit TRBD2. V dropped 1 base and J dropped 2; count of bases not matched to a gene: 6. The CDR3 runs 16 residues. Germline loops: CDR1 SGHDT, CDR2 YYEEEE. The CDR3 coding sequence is TGTGCCAGCAGCTTGTTCAGCGGGAGGGCCGCCTACGAGCAGTACTTC. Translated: CASSLFSGRAAYEQYF.

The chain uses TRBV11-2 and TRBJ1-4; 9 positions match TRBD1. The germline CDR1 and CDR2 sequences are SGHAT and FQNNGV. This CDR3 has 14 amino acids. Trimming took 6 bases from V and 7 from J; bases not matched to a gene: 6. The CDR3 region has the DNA TGTGCCAGCAGGGCCGGGACAGGGTTTGAAAAACTGTTTTTT. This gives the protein CASRAGTGFEKLFF.

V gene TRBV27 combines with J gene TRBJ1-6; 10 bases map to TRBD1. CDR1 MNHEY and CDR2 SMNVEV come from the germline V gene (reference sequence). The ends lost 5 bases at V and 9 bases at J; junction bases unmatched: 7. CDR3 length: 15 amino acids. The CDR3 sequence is CASSPTTGGGSPLHF. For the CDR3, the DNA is TGTGCCAGCAGTCCAACGACAGGGGGCGGTTCACCCCTCCACTTT.

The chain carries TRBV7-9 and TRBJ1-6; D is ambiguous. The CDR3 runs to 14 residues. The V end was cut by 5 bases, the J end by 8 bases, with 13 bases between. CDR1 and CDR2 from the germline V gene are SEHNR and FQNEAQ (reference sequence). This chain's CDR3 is CASSPPYPDSPLHF. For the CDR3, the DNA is TGTGCCAGCAGCCCCCCTTACCCGGATTCACCCCTCCACTTT.

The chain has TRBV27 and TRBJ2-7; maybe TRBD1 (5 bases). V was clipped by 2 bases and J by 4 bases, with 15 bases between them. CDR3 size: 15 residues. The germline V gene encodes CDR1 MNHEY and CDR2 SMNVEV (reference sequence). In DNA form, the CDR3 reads TGTGCCAGCAGTTTAGGGGCAGTCGGGTCGTACGAGCAGTACTTC. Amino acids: CASSLGAVGSYEQYF.

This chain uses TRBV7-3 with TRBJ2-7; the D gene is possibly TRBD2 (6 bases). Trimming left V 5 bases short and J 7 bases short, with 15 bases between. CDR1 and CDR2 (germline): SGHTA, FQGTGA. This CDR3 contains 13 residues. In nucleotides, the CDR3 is TGTGCCAGCAGCCCGGGACTTTCCAGGGAGCAGTACTTC. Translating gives CASSPGLSREQYF.

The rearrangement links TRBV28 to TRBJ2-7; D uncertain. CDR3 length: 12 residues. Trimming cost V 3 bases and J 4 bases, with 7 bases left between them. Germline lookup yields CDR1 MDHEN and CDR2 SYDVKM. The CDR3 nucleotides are TGTGCCAGCAGTTTTGCCGGTTACGAGCAGTACTTC. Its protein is CASSFAGYEQYF.

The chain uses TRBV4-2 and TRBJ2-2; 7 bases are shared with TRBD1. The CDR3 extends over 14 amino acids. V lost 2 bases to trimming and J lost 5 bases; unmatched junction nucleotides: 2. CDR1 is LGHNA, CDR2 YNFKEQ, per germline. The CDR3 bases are TGTGCCAGCAGCCAACAACAGGGGACCGGGGAGCTGTTTTTT. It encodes CASSQQQGTGELFF.

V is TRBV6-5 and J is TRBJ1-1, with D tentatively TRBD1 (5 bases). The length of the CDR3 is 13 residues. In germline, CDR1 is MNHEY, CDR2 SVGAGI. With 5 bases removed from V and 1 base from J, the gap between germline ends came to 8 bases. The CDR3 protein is CASSRTGNTEAFF. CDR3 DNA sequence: TGTGCCAGCAGTCGAACAGGGAACACTGAAGCTTTCTTT.

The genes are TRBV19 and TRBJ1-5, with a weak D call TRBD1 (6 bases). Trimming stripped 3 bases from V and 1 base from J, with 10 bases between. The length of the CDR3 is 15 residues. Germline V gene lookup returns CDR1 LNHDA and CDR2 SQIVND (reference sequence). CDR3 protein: CASSIVQGSNQPQHF. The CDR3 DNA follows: TGTGCCAGTAGTATTGTTCAGGGGAGCAATCAGCCCCAGCATTTT.

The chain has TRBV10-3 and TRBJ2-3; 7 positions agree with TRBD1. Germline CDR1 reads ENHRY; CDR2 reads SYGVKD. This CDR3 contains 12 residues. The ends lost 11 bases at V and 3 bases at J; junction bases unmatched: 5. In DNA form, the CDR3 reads TGTGCCGCAGGGGGTTCGACAGATACGCAGTATTTT. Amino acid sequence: CAAGGSTDTQYF.

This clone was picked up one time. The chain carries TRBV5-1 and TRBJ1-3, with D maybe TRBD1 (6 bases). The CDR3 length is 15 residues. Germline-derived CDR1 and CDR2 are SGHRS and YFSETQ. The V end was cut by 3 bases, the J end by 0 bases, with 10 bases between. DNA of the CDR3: TGCGCCAGCAGCTCCAGGGGTTACTCTGGAAACACCATATATTTT. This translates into CASSSRGYSGNTIYF.

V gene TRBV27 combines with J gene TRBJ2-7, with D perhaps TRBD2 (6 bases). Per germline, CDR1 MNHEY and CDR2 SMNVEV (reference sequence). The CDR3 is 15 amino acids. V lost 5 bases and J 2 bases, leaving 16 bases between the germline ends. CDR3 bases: TGTGCCAGCAGTCATGCGAGGCGGGGAACCTACGAGCAGTACTTC. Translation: CASSHARRGTYEQYF.

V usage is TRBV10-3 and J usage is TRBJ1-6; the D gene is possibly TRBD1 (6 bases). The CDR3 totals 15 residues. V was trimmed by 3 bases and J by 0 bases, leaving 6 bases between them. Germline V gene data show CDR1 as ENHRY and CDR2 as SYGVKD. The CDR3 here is CAISEGGSYNSPLHF. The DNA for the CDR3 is TGTGCCATCAGTGAAGGGGGCTCCTATAATTCACCCCTCCACTTT.

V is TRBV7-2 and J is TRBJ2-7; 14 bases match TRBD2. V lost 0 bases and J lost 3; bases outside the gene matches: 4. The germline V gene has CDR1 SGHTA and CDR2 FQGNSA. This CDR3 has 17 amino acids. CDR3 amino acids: CASSLAGTSGGYYEQYF. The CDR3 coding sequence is TGTGCCAGCAGCTTAGCCGGGACTAGCGGGGGCTACTACGAGCAGTACTTC.

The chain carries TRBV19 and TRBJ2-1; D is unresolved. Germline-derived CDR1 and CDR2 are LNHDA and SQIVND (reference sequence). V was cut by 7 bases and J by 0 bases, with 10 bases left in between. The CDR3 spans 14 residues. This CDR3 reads CASTRSVSYNEQFF. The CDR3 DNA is TGTGCCAGTACTCGTTCTGTCTCCTACAATGAGCAGTTCTTC.

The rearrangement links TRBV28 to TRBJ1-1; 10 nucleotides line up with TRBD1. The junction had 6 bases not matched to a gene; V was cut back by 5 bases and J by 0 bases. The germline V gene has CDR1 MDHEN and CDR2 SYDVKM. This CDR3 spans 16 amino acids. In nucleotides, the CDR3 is TGTGCCAGCAGTCCAGGGACAGGGGCCCTGAACACTGAAGCTTTCTTT. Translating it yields CASSPGTGALNTEAFF.

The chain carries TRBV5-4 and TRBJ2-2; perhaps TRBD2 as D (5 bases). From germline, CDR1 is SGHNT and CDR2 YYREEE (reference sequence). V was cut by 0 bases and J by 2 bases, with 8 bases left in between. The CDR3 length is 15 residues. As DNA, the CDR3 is TGTGCCAGCAGCTTGGCTCGGGGTAACACCGGGGAGCTGTTTTTT. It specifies CASSLARGNTGELFF.

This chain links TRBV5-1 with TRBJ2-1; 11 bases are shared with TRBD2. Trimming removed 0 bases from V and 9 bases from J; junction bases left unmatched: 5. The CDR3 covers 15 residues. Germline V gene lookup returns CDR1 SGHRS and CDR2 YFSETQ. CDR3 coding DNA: TGCGCCAGCAGCTTGGTAGCGGGGGGGCCGATTGAGCAGTTCTTC. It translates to CASSLVAGGPIEQFF.